These T cell receptor beta chains were read from a single sample in a study of blood T cell repertoires in COVID-19. The assay was immunoSEQ multiplex PCR, and TCRdb's table has in-frame clones only and misses some. The table shows 200,000 or so clones, with roughly nine tenths occurring only once. The material sequenced was peripheral blood. These receptor sequences come from a man in his sixties or seventies with active or convalescent COVID-19. Both conserved end residues are part of each CDR3. D genes are given only for firm matches. Expanded clones get a size class; other rows say once, few or many, or leave the size out.

D gene | clone size | J gene | V gene | CDR3 DNA | CDR3 protein
TRBD2 | NA | TRBJ2-1 | TRBV29-1 | TGCAGCGTTGACCGCCAGGCTAGCGGGAGTCAAATTAGCTCCTACAATGAGCAGTTCTTC | CSVDRQASGSQISSYNEQFF
TRBD2 | NA | TRBJ2-7 | TRBV6-5 | TGTGCCAGCAGTTACTTCCCAGCGGGAGGGACCTACGAGCAGTACTTC | CASSYFPAGGTYEQYF
NA | NA | TRBJ2-3 | TRBV6-5 | TGTGCCAGCAGTTACTCGTCAAACACCTTCACAGATACGCAGTATTTT | CASSYSSNTFTDTQYF
TRBD1 | NA | TRBJ1-2 | TRBV7-9 | TGTGCCAGCAGCTTAGGGACAGGATCTGGCTACACCTTC | CASSLGTGSGYTF
NA | NA | TRBJ2-3 | TRBV9 | TGTGCCAGCAGCCGGCGGGATCCAACCAATACGCAGTATTTT | CASSRRDPTNTQYF
NA | NA | TRBJ2-3 | TRBV5-1 | TGCGCCAGCAGCTTGTTTCAGAGCACAGATACGCAGTATTTT | CASSLFQSTDTQYF
NA | NA | TRBJ2-2 | TRBV11-3 | TGTGCCAGCAGCTTAGTAGGAAGGGGCGGCGGGGAGCTGTTTTTT | CASSLVGRGGGELFF
TRBD1 | NA | TRBJ1-4 | TRBV28 | TGTGCCAGCAGTACCTTAAACCGGGACAGAAATGAAAAACTGTTTTTT | CASSTLNRDRNEKLFF
NA | NA | TRBJ1-5 | TRBV28 | TGTGCCAGCAGTTTAGTATGGCCCGAGGTACCTAATCAGCCCCAGCATTTT | CASSLVWPEVPNQPQHF
TRBD2 | NA | TRBJ2-1 | TRBV7-2 | TGTGCCAGCAGCCTGACTAGCCTGCATGAGCAGTTCTTC | CASSLTSLHEQFF
NA | NA | TRBJ1-4 | TRBV30 | TGTGCCTGGAGGGCACAGGGATTAGTGGGTGAAAAACTGTTTTTT | CAWRAQGLVGEKLFF
NA | NA | TRBJ1-1 | TRBV10-3 | TGTGCCATCAGTTGGACTAAGAACACTGAAGCTTTCTTT | CAISWTKNTEAFF
TRBD2 | NA | TRBJ2-5 | TRBV28 | TGTGCCAGCAGTTCCCGGCGGGGGGTTAAAGAGACCCAGTACTTC | CASSSRRGVKETQYF
TRBD2 | NA | TRBJ2-7 | TRBV27 | TGTGCCAGCAGTTCCACCGGGGGGGGACTCGTCCCCGAGCAGTACTTC | CASSSTGGGLVPEQYF
TRBD1 | NA | TRBJ1-1 | TRBV9 | TGTGCCAGCAGCGTAGGAACAGGGGGCTACACTGAAGCTTTCTTT | CASSVGTGGYTEAFF
NA | once | TRBJ2-2 | TRBV7-2 | TGTGCCAGCAGCTCCCGGACGGGAAAGAACACCGGGGAGCTGTTTTTT | CASSSRTGKNTGELFF
TRBD2 | NA | TRBJ2-2 | TRBV19 | TGTGCCACCCGGGACAGGGGTCGCCTAGCGGGAGGGTCCGGGGAGCTGTTTTTT | CATRDRGRLAGGSGELFF
TRBD1 | NA | TRBJ2-6 | TRBV7-6 | TGTGCCAGCAGCTTAGGCCAAGGGGGCTTGTTTGGGGCCAACGTCCTGACTTTC | CASSLGQGGLFGANVLTF
NA | NA | TRBJ1-4 | TRBV6-6 | TGTGCCAGCAGTTACGGACAAATAACTAATGAAAAACTGTTTTTT | CASSYGQITNEKLFF
NA | NA | TRBJ2-1 | TRBV7-2 | TGTGCCAGCACAGGGGCTTGGAACTCTCACAATGAGCAGTTCTTC | CASTGAWNSHNEQFF
NA | NA | TRBJ1-2 | TRBV10-2 | TGCGCCAGCAGTGAGTCCTCGTTATATGGCTACACCTTC | CASSESSLYGYTF
TRBD2 | NA | TRBJ2-1 | TRBV7-2 | TGTGCCAGCAGCTTACGGCGAGCGGGAGGCTCACAAGACAATGAGCAGTTCTTC | CASSLRRAGGSQDNEQFF
NA | NA | TRBJ2-3 | TRBV10-3 | TGTGCCATCAGTGACCCCACTGGACTCACAGATACGCAGTATTTT | CAISDPTGLTDTQYF
NA | NA | TRBJ2-1 | TRBV4-1 | TGCGCCAGCAGCCACGAGAGGGGGAACCCCGGGATCCACAATGAGCAGTTCTTC | CASSHERGNPGIHNEQFF
NA | NA | TRBJ1-5 | TRBV7-9 | TGTGCCAGCAGCCCCCGTGGGAGTAATAGCAATCAGCCCCAGCATTTT | CASSPRGSNSNQPQHF
TRBD2 | NA | TRBJ2-2 | TRBV5-4 | TGTGCCAGCAGCTTAGGACTAGCGGGGCGCACCGGGGAGCTGTTTTTT | CASSLGLAGRTGELFF
NA | NA | TRBJ1-1 | TRBV7-2 | TGTGCCAGCAGTTTCGTGACTGAAGCTTTCTTT | CASSFVTEAFF
NA | NA | TRBJ1-3 | TRBV4-3 | TGCGCCAGCAGCCAAGCCCGGACAGCTGGAAACACCATATATTTT | CASSQARTAGNTIYF
TRBD2 | NA | TRBJ2-1 | TRBV5-6 | TGTGCCAGCAGCTTGGTTTTAGCGGGGACATACAATGAGCAGTTCTTC | CASSLVLAGTYNEQFF
NA | once | TRBJ1-2 | TRBV11-2 | TGTGCCAGCAGCTCCCTCCAGGGAGGGTTAGGTGGCTACACCTTC | CASSSLQGGLGGYTF
TRBD1 | few | TRBJ1-5 | TRBV11-2 | TGTGCCAGCAGCCCCGGGACAGGGCCTCTGAGTCAGCCCCAGCATTTT | CASSPGTGPLSQPQHF